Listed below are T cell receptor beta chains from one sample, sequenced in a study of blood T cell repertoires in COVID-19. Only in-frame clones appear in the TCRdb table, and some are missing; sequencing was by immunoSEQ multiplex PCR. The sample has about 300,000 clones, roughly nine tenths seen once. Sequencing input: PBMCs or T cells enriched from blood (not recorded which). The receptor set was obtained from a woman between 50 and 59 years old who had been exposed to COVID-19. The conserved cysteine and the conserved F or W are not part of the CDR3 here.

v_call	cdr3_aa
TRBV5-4	ASSFGELATNEKLF
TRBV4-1	ASSQVPATNYGYT
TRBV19	ASSTEQGRNQPQH
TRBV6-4	ASRKDFTGFGYT
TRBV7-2	ASSTRLDRGIYEQY
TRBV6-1	ASSELAGGYNEQF
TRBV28	ASSPPQALSYEQY
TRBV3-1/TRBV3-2	ASSQSQGRQEYGYT
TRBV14	ASSQDGQRITEAF
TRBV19	ASGIQGTHEQY
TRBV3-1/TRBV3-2	AVGDRHQPQH
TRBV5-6	ASSLGRVNTGELF
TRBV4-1	ASSQARGTYNEQF
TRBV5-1	ASSLGQGGEKLF
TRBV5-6	ASSIGQGFYGYT
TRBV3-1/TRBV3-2	ASSQRGGQNTGELF
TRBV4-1	ASSQDRPGYGYT
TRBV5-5	ASSWQGPENSPLH
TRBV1	TSSHDRQGDSGNTIY
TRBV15	ATSRGTSLSGELF